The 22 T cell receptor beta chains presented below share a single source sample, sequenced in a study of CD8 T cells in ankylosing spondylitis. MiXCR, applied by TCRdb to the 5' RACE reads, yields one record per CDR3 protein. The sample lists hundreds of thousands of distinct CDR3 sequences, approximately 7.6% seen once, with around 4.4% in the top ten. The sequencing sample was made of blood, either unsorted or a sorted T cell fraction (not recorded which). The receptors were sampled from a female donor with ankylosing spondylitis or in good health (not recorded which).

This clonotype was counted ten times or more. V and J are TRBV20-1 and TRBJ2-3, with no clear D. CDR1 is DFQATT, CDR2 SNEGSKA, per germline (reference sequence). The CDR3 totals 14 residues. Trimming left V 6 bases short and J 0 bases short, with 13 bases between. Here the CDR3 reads CSARAASSTDTQYF. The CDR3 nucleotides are TGCAGTGCCCGGGCTGCTTCTAGCACAGATACGCAGTATTTT.

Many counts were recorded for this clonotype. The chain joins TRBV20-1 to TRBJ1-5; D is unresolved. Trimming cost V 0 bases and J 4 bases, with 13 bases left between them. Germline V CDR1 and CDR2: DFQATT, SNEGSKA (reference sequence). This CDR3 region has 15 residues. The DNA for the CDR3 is TGCAGTGCTAGAGATATGGGAATACGGAATCAGCCCCAGCATTTT. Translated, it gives CSARDMGIRNQPQHF.

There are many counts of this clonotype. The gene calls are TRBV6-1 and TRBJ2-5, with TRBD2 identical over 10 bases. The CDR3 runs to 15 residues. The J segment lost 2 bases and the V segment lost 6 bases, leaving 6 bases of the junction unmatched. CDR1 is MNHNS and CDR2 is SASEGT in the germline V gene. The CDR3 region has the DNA TGTGCCAGCAGGACCGGGACTAGCGAACAAGAGACCCAGTACTTC. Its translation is CASRTGTSEQETQYF.

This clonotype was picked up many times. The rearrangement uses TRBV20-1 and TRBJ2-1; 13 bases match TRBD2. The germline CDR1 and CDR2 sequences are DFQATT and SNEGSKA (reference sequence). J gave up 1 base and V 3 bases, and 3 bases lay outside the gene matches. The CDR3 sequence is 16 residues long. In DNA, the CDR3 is TGCAGTGCTAGTACTAGCGGGAGGGGGTCCTACAATGAGCAGTTCTTC. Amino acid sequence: CSASTSGRGSYNEQFF.

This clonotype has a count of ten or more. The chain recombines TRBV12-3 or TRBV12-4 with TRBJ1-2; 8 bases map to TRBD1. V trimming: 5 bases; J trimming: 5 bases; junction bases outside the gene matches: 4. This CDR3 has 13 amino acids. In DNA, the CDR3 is TGTGCCAGCAGTATTAGGACAGGGTATGGCTACACCTTC. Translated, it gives CASSIRTGYGYTF.

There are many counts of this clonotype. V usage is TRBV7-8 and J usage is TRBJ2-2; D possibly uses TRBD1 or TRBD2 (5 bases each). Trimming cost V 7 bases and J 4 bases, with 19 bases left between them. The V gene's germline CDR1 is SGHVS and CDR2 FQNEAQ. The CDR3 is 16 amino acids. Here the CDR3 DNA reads TGTGCCAGCAATTTATGGGGGACGGAAGGCACCGGGGAGCTGTTTTTT. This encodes CASNLWGTEGTGELFF.

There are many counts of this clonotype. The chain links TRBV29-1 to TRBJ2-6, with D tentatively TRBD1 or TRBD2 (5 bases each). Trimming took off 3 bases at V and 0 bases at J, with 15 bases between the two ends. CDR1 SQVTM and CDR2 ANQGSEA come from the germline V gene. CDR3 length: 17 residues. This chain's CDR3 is CSVEMGRTSSGANVLTF. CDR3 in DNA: TGCAGCGTTGAGATGGGACGGACAAGCTCTGGGGCCAACGTCCTGACTTTC.

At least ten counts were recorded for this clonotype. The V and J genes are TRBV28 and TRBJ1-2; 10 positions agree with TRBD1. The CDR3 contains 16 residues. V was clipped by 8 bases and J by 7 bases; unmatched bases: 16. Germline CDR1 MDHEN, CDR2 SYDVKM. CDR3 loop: CASGGDRGAVYGGYTF. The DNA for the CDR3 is TGTGCCAGCGGAGGGGACAGGGGAGCCGTATACGGTGGCTACACCTTC.

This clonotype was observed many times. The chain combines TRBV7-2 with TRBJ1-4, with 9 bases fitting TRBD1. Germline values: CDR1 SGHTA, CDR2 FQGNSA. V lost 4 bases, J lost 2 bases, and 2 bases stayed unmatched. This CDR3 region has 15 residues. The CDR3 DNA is TGTGCCAGCAGCTCGACAGGGGGGACTAATGAAAAACTGTTTTTT. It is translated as CASSSTGGTNEKLFF.

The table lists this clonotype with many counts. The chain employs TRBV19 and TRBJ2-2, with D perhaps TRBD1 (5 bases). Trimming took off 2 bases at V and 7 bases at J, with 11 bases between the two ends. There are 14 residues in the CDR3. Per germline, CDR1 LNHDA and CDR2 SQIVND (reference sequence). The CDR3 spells CASSINKGIGELFF. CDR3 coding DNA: TGTGCCAGTAGTATAAACAAGGGGATCGGGGAGCTGTTTTTT. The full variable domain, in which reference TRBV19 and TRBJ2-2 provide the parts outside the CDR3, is DGGITQSPKYLFRKEGQNVTLSCEQNLNHDAMYWYRQDPGQGLRLIYYSQIVNDFQKGDIAEGYSVSREKKESFPLTVTSAQKNPTAFYLCASSINKGIGELFFGEGSRLTVL.

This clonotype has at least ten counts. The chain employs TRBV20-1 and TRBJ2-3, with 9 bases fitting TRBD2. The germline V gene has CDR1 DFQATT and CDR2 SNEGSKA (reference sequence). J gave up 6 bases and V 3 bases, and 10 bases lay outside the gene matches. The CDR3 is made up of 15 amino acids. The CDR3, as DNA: TGCAGTGCTAGTCAAGCGCGGGAGGGGGGGGATACGCAGTATTTT. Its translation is CSASQAREGGDTQYF.

CDR3 DNA sequence: TGCGCCAGCAGCCACAGGGTCGGCAATGAGCAGTTCTTC. This encodes CASSHRVGNEQFF. V usage is TRBV4-1 and J usage is TRBJ2-1, with D possibly being TRBD1 (5 bases). Germline V lookup: CDR1 MGHRA, CDR2 YSYEKL. The V end was cut by 3 bases, the J end by 6 bases, with 9 bases between. The CDR3 runs to 13 residues.

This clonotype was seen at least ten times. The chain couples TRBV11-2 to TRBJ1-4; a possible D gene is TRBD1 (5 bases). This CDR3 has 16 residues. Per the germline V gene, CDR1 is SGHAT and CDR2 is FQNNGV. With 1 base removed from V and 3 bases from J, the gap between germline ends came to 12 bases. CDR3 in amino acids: CASSLGSGASNEKLFF. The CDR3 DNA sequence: TGTGCCAGCAGCTTAGGAAGCGGGGCTTCTAATGAAAAACTGTTTTTT.

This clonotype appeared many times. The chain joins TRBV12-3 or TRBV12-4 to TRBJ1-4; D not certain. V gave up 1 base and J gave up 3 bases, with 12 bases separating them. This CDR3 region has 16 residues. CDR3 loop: CASSLVGPGANEKLFF. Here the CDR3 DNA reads TGTGCCAGCAGTTTAGTAGGGCCGGGAGCTAATGAAAAACTGTTTTTT.

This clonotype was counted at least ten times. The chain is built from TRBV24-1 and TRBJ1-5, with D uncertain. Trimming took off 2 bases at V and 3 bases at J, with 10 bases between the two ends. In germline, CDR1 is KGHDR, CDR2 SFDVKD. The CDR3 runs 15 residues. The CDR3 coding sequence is TGTGCCACCAGTGATTCGGGCGGTCCCAATCAGCCCCAGCATTTT. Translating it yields CATSDSGGPNQPQHF.

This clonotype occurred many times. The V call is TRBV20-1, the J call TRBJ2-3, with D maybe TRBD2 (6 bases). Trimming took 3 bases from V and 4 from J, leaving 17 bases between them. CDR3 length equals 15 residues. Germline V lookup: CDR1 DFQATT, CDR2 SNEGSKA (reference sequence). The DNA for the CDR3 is TGCAGTGCTAGCCCCTTAACGGGAGAATCAGATACGCAGTATTTT. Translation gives CSASPLTGESDTQYF.

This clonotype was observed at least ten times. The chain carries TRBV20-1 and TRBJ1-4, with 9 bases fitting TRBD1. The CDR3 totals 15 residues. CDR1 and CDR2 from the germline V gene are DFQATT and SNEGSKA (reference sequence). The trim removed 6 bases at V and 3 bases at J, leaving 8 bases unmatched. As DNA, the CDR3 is TGCAGTGCGGTACAGGGGGCATCAGCTAATGAAAAACTGTTTTTT. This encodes CSAVQGASANEKLFF.

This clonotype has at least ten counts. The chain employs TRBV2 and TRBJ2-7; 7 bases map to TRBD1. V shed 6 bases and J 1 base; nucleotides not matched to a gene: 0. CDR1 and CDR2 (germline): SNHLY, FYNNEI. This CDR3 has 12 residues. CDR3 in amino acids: CASRQGSYEQYF. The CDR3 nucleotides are TGTGCCAGCAGACAGGGGTCCTACGAGCAGTACTTC.

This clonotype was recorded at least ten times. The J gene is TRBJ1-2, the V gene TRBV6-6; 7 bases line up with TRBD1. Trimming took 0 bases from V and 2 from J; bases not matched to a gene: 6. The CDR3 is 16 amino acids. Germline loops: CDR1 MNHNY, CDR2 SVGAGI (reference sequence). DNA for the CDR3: TGTGCCAGCAGTTACTCGATTAAGGGGGCCAACTATGGCTACACCTTC. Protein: CASSYSIKGANYGYTF.

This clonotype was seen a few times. The CDR3 loop reads CASSFSSFQETQYF. CDR3 coding DNA: TGTGCCAGCAGTTTTAGCTCCTTCCAAGAGACCCAGTACTTC. V usage is TRBV28 and J usage is TRBJ2-5; D not certain. The length of the CDR3 is 14 residues. Trimming cost V 3 bases and J 1 base, with 9 bases left between them. CDR1 and CDR2 from the germline V gene are MDHEN and SYDVKM.

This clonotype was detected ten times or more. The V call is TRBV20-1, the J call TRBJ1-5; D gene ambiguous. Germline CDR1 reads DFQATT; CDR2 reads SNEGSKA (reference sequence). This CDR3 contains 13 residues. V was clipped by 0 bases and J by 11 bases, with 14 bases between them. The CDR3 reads CSARDPARRAQHF. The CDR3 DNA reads TGCAGTGCTAGAGATCCGGCCAGGAGGGCCCAGCATTTT.

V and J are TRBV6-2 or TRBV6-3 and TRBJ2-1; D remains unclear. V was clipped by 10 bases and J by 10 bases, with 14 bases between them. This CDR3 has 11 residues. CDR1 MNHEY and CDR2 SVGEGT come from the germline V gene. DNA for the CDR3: TGTGCCAACAGCCTTAAAAGGGAGCAGTTCTTC. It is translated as CANSLKREQFF.